This T cell receptor beta chain was obtained from a study of shared clonotypes between healthy human individuals. The count of this clone is one. Its antigen is undetermined. The CDR3 is 18 residues long. The germline gives CDR1 SNHLY, CDR2 FYNNEI. V shed 1 base and J shed 0 bases, with 18 bases lying between them. Study-level findings and limits: Researchers sampled blood only, noting tissue repertoires likely differ.

At deep level, the assay was performed. The data were produced by immunoSEQ multiplex PCR, yet TCRdb's version contains in-frame clones alone and is incomplete. The sample carries roughly 500,000 clones, 79% recorded once. The sequence derives from a woman aged 40 to 50 in good health. Some clones in this sample may be carry-over from other donors' samples. This sequence joins TRBV2 and TRBJ1-1; D might be TRBD1 (6 bases). What was sequenced was PBMCs. This CDR3 reads CASSEDGRQGMVNTEAFF. CDR3 nucleotide sequence: TGTGCCAGCAGTGAAGATGGGCGGCAGGGGATGGTGAACACTGAAGCTTTCTTT.